Sequencing of this T cell receptor beta chain was carried out in a study of T cells in Graves' hyperthyroidism and ophthalmopathy (dated by TCRdb to between 2018 and 2021). About the full investigation: Peripheral blood samples were taken at initial diagnosis, before any treatment was given. The 95 to 100 discovery patients were randomly split 7:3 into training and test sets. An independent validation cohort of around 20 hyperthyroidism patients and about 16 patients who later progressed to ophthalmopathy tested prospective prediction of ophthalmopathy. Thyroid tissue and blood T-cell repertoires from six Graves' hyperthyroidism patients were also compared in the study. After sampling, hyperthyroidism patients received methimazole starting at 30 mg daily, and ophthalmopathy patients received high-dose intravenous methylprednisolone. TCR Vbeta CDR3 sequencing of 130 to 150 peripheral blood samples (43 ophthalmopathy, 75 to 80 hyperthyroidism and approximately 17 progressor patients) is reported in the paper. To identify distinguishing TCR V-J signatures, a discovery cohort of about 100 patients was used, comprising 40 to 45 with Graves' ophthalmopathy and 57 with stable Graves' hyperthyroidism. Paper-wide results and their limitations: Sample size was not statistically predetermined, and investigators were not blinded to group allocation. In validation, the model predicted progression to ophthalmopathy with around 71% sensitivity and roughly 72% specificity, a median of 6.5 months before onset. Most expanded thyroid clonotypes (frequency above 0.001) were also found in blood, which suggests that blood repertoires may mirror thyroid immune responses. A 13 V-J signature model separated ophthalmopathy from stable hyperthyroidism, with around 91% sensitivity and about 81% specificity in cross-validation and 80%/75% in testing.

V is reduced by 5 bases and J by 1 base, leaving a spacing of 13 bases between them. CDR1 and CDR2 are drawn from the germline V gene: SGHRS, YFSETQ. From cysteine to phenylalanine, the CDR3 is 14 amino acids long. Of the read, only the CDR3 DNA is kept; its 42 bases are in frame from base 1. Stable Graves' hyperthyroidism was defined as the absence of progression to ophthalmopathy over 18 months of follow-up. Hyperthyroidism patients were aged 18 to 65 years and newly diagnosed, with disease duration of less than 2 months. Any patient with an uncontrolled infection, another autoimmune disease, pregnancy or lactation was excluded. Diagnoses were established on the basis of clinical symptoms, serum thyroxine and TRAb, thyroid ultrasound, and orbital computed tomography. PBMCs were isolated from 7.5 to 10 ml of fresh peripheral blood by Ficoll-Paque density gradient centrifugation. Total RNA was extracted using Trizol reagent, and RNA quality was assessed on an Agilent 2100 Bioanalyzer.

The TCR beta CDR3 regions were amplified from the RNA transcripts. The first round of RT-PCR for the TCR CDR3 was performed with the HTBI primer set and the Qiagen OneStep RT-PCR kit. The libraries were constructed in a second round of multiplex PCR and then size-selected and purified. Libraries were sequenced paired-end with 100 bp reads on an Illumina HiSeq2000. The authors' pipeline ran thus. Raw data were processed with SOAPnuke, discarding reads with adapters, uncalled bases, mean Phred below 15, or no exact constant-primer or identifier match. High-quality paired reads were merged with COPE v1.2.5, and unique nucleotide sequences were defined as clonotypes. MiTCR v1.1 was used to align clonotypes to the IMGT TRBV, TRBD and TRBJ reference segments. Only V-J combinations with frequency above 0.0001, covering roughly 99% of repertoires, were analysed. The TCS score was defined as F50 (clonal expansion) divided by E x V (chaos), with BLOSUM62-based TCRdist calculated between CDR3 peptides within each V-J. Welch's t-statistics and random forest reduced some 510 V-J features to 13, which were used in a naive Bayes classifier (R e1071). TCRdb reprocessing: public reads trimmed at Q25 with fastp, clones called with MiXCR, in-frame beta chains kept. Under each unique CDR3 protein, matching rows form one entry showing the most common genes and DNA. TCRdb, not the authors, supplied the V and J calls. The sample yields around 450,000 distinct CDR3 sequences; approximately 15% were counted once. The ten largest clones add up to around 7% of the sample.

In this sample, this clonotype turned up many times. What this receptor recognizes is not known. No qualities accompany the bases; no much larger clone lies one base away. Sequencing was carried out using blood. The TCR was taken from a woman aged 18-29 years with Graves' hyperthyroidism. The rearrangement joined TRBV5-1 to TRBJ2-7; the D gene could be either TRBD1 or TRBD2, each agreeing at 5 bases. The DNA sequence is given as TGCGCCAGCAGATCCGGGACGTCTTCCTACGAGCAGTACTTC. Its protein is CASRSGTSSYEQYF.